One sample yielded the 23 T cell receptor beta chains listed below, sequenced in a study of blood T cells in healthy people across ages. Primed by a sample-barcoded 5' primer and a J-beta primer mix, a second PCR proceeded for roughly 6 to 12 cycles. TCRdb processed the 5' RACE reads anew with MiXCR; each CDR3 protein has one entry. Of 850,000 or so distinct CDR3 sequences listed, 29% were seen once; the top ten hold 15% to 20%. Material for sequencing was blood. The origin of the receptors is a woman of 80 years or more in good health.

This clonotype was seen many times. A much larger clone is a single base away; this may be a read error. V and J are TRBV11-2 and TRBJ2-3; D tentatively fits TRBD1 or TRBD2 (5 bases each). Looked up from germline, CDR1 is SGHAT and CDR2 is FQNNGV. The CDR3 has 15 residues. V was trimmed by 5 bases and J by 2 bases, leaving 14 bases between them. The CDR3, as DNA: TGTGCCAGCAGCCCGCGGGTCGGGACCACAGATACGCAGTATTTT. Translation gives CASSPRVGTTDTQYF.

The sample holds one count of this clonotype. A much larger clonotype is one base distant, so this may be a read error. This chain uses TRBV11-2 with TRBJ1-5; tentative D call: TRBD1 (5 bases). Germline CDR1 reads SGHAT; CDR2 reads FQNNGV. This CDR3 is built from 17 residues. The CDR3 DNA sequence: TGTGCCAGCAGCTTAGATCGGGGCGGTAATAGCAATCAGCCCCGGCATTTT. The encoded protein is CASSLDRGGNSNQPRHF.

The rearrangement uses TRBV6-6 and TRBJ2-1, with TRBD2 matching 10 bases. The V and J ends lost 5 bases and 6 bases, in that order; junction bases with no gene match: 13. The CDR3 has 17 amino acids. Germline V CDR1 and CDR2: MNHNY, SVGAGI (reference sequence). The CDR3 here is CASSPASGSPSFNEQFF. DNA for the CDR3: TGTGCCAGCAGTCCCGCTAGCGGGAGTCCCAGTTTCAATGAGCAGTTCTTC.

This clonotype was found many times. The chain recombines TRBV7-2 with TRBJ2-5; D remains unclear. The V and J ends lost 3 bases and 5 bases respectively, with 10 bases between them. The CDR3 spans 13 residues. Germline assignment: CDR1 SGHTA and CDR2 FQGNSA. The CDR3 sequence is CASSFAVAETQYF. The CDR3 region has the DNA TGTGCCAGCAGCTTCGCAGTGGCGGAGACCCAGTACTTC.

The chain employs TRBV7-2 and TRBJ2-7, with 7 bases identical to TRBD1. The J call is uncertain, as TRBJ2-5 better fits the DNA end. The CDR3 extends over 13 amino acids. Germline-derived CDR1 and CDR2 are SGHTA and FQGNSA. CDR3 coding DNA: TGTGCCAGCAGCCCGGACAGGCGGCAGACCCAGTACTTC. Translated, it gives CASSPDRRQTQYF.

This clonotype was detected many times. This chain connects TRBV25-1 to TRBJ2-1; D perhaps matches TRBD1 (5 bases). The CDR3 spans 16 residues. V gave up 1 base and J gave up 0 bases, with 10 bases separating them. Germline values: CDR1 MGHDK, CDR2 SYGVNS. The CDR3 region has the DNA TGTGCCAGCAGTGAATTAGACAGTAGCTCCTACAATGAGCAGTTCTTC. It encodes CASSELDSSSYNEQFF.

This clonotype was seen ten or more times. CDR3 sequence (DNA): TGCAGTGCTAGAGACCAGGGAGAGTACTATGGCTACACCTTC. Translated, it gives CSARDQGEYYGYTF. This rearrangement joins TRBV20-1 to TRBJ1-2, with D tentatively TRBD1 (5 bases). The CDR3 runs 14 residues. V was shortened by 0 bases and J by 3 bases, with 11 bases between the two germline ends. The germline gives CDR1 DFQATT, CDR2 SNEGSKA (reference sequence).

This clonotype was seen ten or more times. J is TRBJ2-5 and V is TRBV11-2, with a weak D call TRBD2 (5 bases). V dropped 5 bases and J dropped 4 bases, with 11 bases sitting between them. CDR3 size: 13 residues. Germline V gene data show CDR1 as SGHAT and CDR2 as FQNNGV. For the CDR3, the DNA is TGTGCCAGCAGCCCGGTAGCGCCAGAGACCCAGTACTTC. This sequence encodes CASSPVAPETQYF.

Points on this clonotype: One base away lies a much larger clone, so this may be a sequencing read error. The genes are TRBV7-2 and TRBJ2-7; 7 bases line up with TRBD1. Trimming took 5 bases from V and 6 from J; bases not matched to a gene: 10. This CDR3 has 14 amino acids. Germline V gene data show CDR1 as SGHTA and CDR2 as FQGNSA. CDR3 bases: TGTGCCAGCAGCGTACAGGGGTTACCGGGCGAGCAGTACTTC. It specifies CASSVQGLPGEQYF.

This clonotype has at least ten counts. The chain couples TRBV6-2 or TRBV6-3 to TRBJ2-1; possible D gene TRBD2, 7 bases. Trimming removed 4 bases from V and 4 bases from J, with 14 bases in between. CDR1 and CDR2 from the germline V gene are MNHEY and SVGEGT. The CDR3 totals 15 residues. For the CDR3, the DNA is TGTGCCAGCAGTTTTAGGGGGGGCCTTTACAATGAGCAGTTCTTC. It yields the protein CASSFRGGLYNEQFF.

This clonotype occurred a few times. J is TRBJ2-5 and V is TRBV12-3 or TRBV12-4; D possibly corresponds to TRBD2 (7 bases). The CDR3 totals 16 residues. V was shortened by 4 bases and J by 4 bases, with 19 bases between the two germline ends. The CDR3 bases are TGTGCCAGCAGTTCCAACTGGGGGGGCTCCTTAGAGACCCAGTACTTC. Encoded protein: CASSSNWGGSLETQYF.

The rearrangement joins TRBV4-2 to TRBJ2-1; 12 bases are a match to TRBD2. The germline V gene encodes CDR1 LGHNA and CDR2 YNFKEQ. V was clipped by 3 bases and J by 7 bases; unmatched bases: 4. The CDR3 extends over 15 amino acids. The CDR3 DNA reads TGTGCCAGCAGCCAGCCTACTAGCGGGGGGAATGAGCAGTTCTTC. As protein: CASSQPTSGGNEQFF.

This clonotype was recorded a few times. Being one base from a much bigger clone, this may be a read error. The chain recombines TRBV20-1 with TRBJ2-1; TRBD2 matches at 12 bases. Germline V CDR1 and CDR2: DFQATT, SNEGSKA (reference sequence). The V segment lost 7 bases and the J segment 7 bases; nucleotides outside the gene matches: 2. This CDR3 comprises 12 residues. The CDR3 coding sequence is TGCAGTGGCACTAGCGGGGGGAATGAGCAGTTCTTC. Its translation: CSGTSGGNEQFF.

This clonotype was picked up many times. Written as DNA, the CDR3 is TGTGCCAGCAGCTTGAGGCGCGGGAAGCGAGAGACCCAGTACTTC. Translated: CASSLRRGKRETQYF. This rearrangement joins TRBV7-2 to TRBJ2-5; maybe TRBD2 (6 bases). V gave up 3 bases and J gave up 4 bases, with 15 bases separating them. The length of the CDR3 is 15 residues. Germline V lookup: CDR1 SGHTA, CDR2 FQGNSA. Combining the CDR3 with reference TRBV7-2 and TRBJ2-5 gives the whole variable domain GAGVSQSPSNKVTEKGKDVELRCDPISGHTALYWYRQSLGQGLEFLIYFQGNSAPDKSGLPSDRFSAERTGGSVSTLTIQRTQQEDSAVYLCASSLRRGKRETQYFGPGTRLLVL.

This rearrangement joins TRBV14 to TRBJ2-1; the match to TRBD1 covers 12 bases. The germline V gene has CDR1 SGHDN and CDR2 FVKESK. This CDR3 spans 15 amino acids. J gave up 9 bases and V 4 bases, and 7 bases lay outside the gene matches. The CDR3 sequence: CASSPGQGAFGEQFF. CDR3 DNA sequence: TGTGCCAGCAGCCCGGGACAGGGGGCTTTCGGTGAGCAGTTCTTC.

The rearrangement uses TRBV7-2 and TRBJ2-4, with 10 bases lining up with TRBD2. The CDR3 totals 15 residues. Germline CDR1 and CDR2: SGHTA and FQGNSA. Trimming removed 1 base from V and 10 bases from J; junction bases left unmatched: 7. The chain's CDR3 is CASSLGSGGAGIQYF. As DNA, the CDR3 is TGTGCCAGCAGCTTAGGGAGCGGGGGGGCAGGAATTCAGTACTTC.

Many counts were recorded for this clonotype. The chain carries TRBV7-2 and TRBJ2-5; D might be TRBD1 (6 bases). Germline CDR1 and CDR2: SGHTA and FQGNSA. Trimming stripped 5 bases from V and 4 bases from J, with 14 bases between. This CDR3 is built from 14 residues. CDR3 nucleotide sequence: TGTGCCAGCAGCCGCAGGGGATCGGGAGAGACCCAGTACTTC. It specifies CASSRRGSGETQYF.

The sample holds many counts of this clonotype. This rearrangement joins TRBV6-2 or TRBV6-3 to TRBJ1-2; a possible D gene is TRBD1 (5 bases). Germline values: CDR1 MNHEY, CDR2 SVGEGT. The CDR3 loop spans 14 amino acids. Trimming left V 7 bases short and J 2 bases short, with 14 bases between. The CDR3 reads CASTHGTVNYGYTF. The CDR3 region has the DNA TGTGCCAGCACCCACGGGACGGTGAACTATGGCTACACCTTC.

This clonotype was observed many times. This chain joins TRBV11-2 and TRBJ2-7; a weak D match, TRBD2 (7 bases). This CDR3 is 15 amino acids long. Germline V gene sequence: CDR1 SGHAT, CDR2 FQNNGV. The V and J ends lost 5 bases and 2 bases respectively, with 16 bases between them. The CDR3 region is CASSRAGGGPYEQYF. The DNA of the CDR3 is TGTGCCAGCAGCCGTGCTGGGGGGGGGCCCTACGAGCAGTACTTC.

This clonotype was detected only a few times. J is TRBJ2-3 and V is TRBV24-1, with 12 bases that match TRBD1. The germline V gene has CDR1 KGHDR and CDR2 SFDVKD. The trim removed 3 bases at V and 4 bases at J, leaving 4 bases unmatched. The CDR3 length is 16 residues. CDR3 DNA: TGTGCCACCAGTGATCGCGGGACAGGGGGCGCAGATACGCAGTATTTT. This translates into CATSDRGTGGADTQYF.

This clonotype was recorded at least ten times. V is TRBV12-3 or TRBV12-4 and J is TRBJ2-1, with 10 bases matching TRBD2. Germline trimming cut 7 bases from V and 10 bases from J; bases unmatched to any gene: 10. The CDR3 runs to 14 residues. The CDR3 coding sequence is TGTGCCAGCACCCTTGGACTAGCGGAGGGGGAGCAGTTCTTC. Translating gives CASTLGLAEGEQFF.

The chain uses TRBV18 and TRBJ2-2; D is unclear. V lost 7 bases and J lost 2, with 11 bases in between. CDR3 length: 14 amino acids. Germline V gives CDR1 KGHSH, CDR2 LQKENI. In DNA form, the CDR3 reads TGTGCCAGCTTTTCGGACCGAAACACCGGGGAGCTGTTTTTT. It translates to CASFSDRNTGELFF.

This clonotype occurred a few times. The chain has TRBV24-1 and TRBJ2-5, with D maybe TRBD1 (6 bases). The germline gives CDR1 KGHDR, CDR2 SFDVKD. Trimming pared 4 bases from V and 11 bases from J, leaving 16 bases between. This CDR3 region has 13 residues. The CDR3 loop reads CATSEYRDNEQYF. CDR3 bases: TGTGCCACCAGTGAATACCGGGACAATGAGCAGTACTTC.